This is a list of T cell receptor beta chains from one sample in a study of Ad26.COV2.S vaccination and SARS-CoV-2 variants. Clones were read by immunoSEQ multiplex PCR, and TCRdb kept only the in-frame ones, dropping some. This table has about 680,000 clones, around 89% appearing once. This sample comprised peripheral blood, obtained in a trial of Ad26.COV2.S vaccine versus placebo. Source of these receptors: a person aged 18-60 years who received the Ad26.COV2.S COVID-19 vaccine or a placebo. Each CDR3 is given with its conserved first and last residue. D genes are given only for firm matches. Size values are once, few and many counts, or a class for expanded clones, and some rows have none.

v_gene: TRBV6-2/TRBV6-3
j_gene: TRBJ1-1
abundance: .
d_gene: TRBD1
CDR3nt: TGTGCCAGCAGTTACTCTAGGGGACAGACTGAAGTTTTCTTT
CDR3aa: CASSYSRGQTEVFF

v_gene: TRBV23-1
j_gene: TRBJ2-3
abundance: once
d_gene: TRBD2
CDR3nt: TGCGCCAGCAGTCAATCGAGCCGGGGGGGGCGGAGGGAGACGCAGTATTTT
CDR3aa: CASSQSSRGGRRETQYF

v_gene: TRBV2
j_gene: TRBJ2-1
abundance: .
d_gene: TRBD1
CDR3nt: TGTGCCAGCATGGAGACAGGGGACAATGAGCAGTTCTTC
CDR3aa: CASMETGDNEQFF

v_gene: TRBV5-6
j_gene: TRBJ2-2
abundance: once
d_gene: TRBD1
CDR3nt: TGTGCCAGCAGCTTGTGGACAGGCACCGGGGAGCTGTTTTTT
CDR3aa: CASSLWTGTGELFF

v_gene: TRBV29-1
j_gene: TRBJ1-2
abundance: .
d_gene: .
CDR3nt: TGCAGCGTCGGGGGGGCCCGACAAACTAACTATGGCTACACCTTC
CDR3aa: CSVGGARQTNYGYTF

v_gene: TRBV6-6
j_gene: TRBJ2-7
abundance: .
d_gene: TRBD2
CDR3nt: TGTGCCAGCACCCAGTCGGGGGGCTACGAGCAGTACTTC
CDR3aa: CASTQSGGYEQYF

v_gene: TRBV10-3
j_gene: TRBJ2-7
abundance: once
d_gene: TRBD1
CDR3nt: TGTGCCATCAGTGAGTCGTCACAGGGGCCATCCTACGAGCAGTACTTC
CDR3aa: CAISESSQGPSYEQYF

v_gene: TRBV5-5
j_gene: TRBJ2-2
abundance: .
d_gene: .
CDR3nt: TGTGCCAGCAGCTTGGGGCAGGGCGAGGACACCGGGGAGCTGTTTTTT
CDR3aa: CASSLGQGEDTGELFF

v_gene: TRBV19
j_gene: TRBJ1-1
abundance: .
d_gene: TRBD1
CDR3nt: TGTGCCAGTAGTAGCGGACAGGGGCGGACTGAAGCTTTCTTT
CDR3aa: CASSSGQGRTEAFF

v_gene: TRBV6-5
j_gene: TRBJ2-1
abundance: .
d_gene: TRBD2
CDR3nt: TGTGCCAGCAGCCCCACCGGGACTAGCGGGTTTGAGCAGTTCTTC
CDR3aa: CASSPTGTSGFEQFF

v_gene: TRBV6-5
j_gene: TRBJ1-2
abundance: .
d_gene: .
CDR3nt: TGTGCCAGCAGTTACTCCTCCCACAGTCAGCCCTATGGCTACACCTTC
CDR3aa: CASSYSSHSQPYGYTF

v_gene: TRBV15
j_gene: TRBJ2-2
abundance: .
d_gene: .
CDR3nt: TGTGCCACCAGCAGGCTAGCGCTGAACACCGGGGAGCTGTTTTTT
CDR3aa: CATSRLALNTGELFF

v_gene: TRBV27
j_gene: TRBJ2-7
abundance: .
d_gene: .
CDR3nt: TGTGCCAGCAGCAACCGGGACACCTCCTACGAGCAGTACTTC
CDR3aa: CASSNRDTSYEQYF

v_gene: TRBV7-8
j_gene: TRBJ2-3
abundance: .
d_gene: TRBD2
CDR3nt: TGTGCCAGCAGCTTCGATCTAGCGGGGGGGCGGCCAGATACGCAGTATTTT
CDR3aa: CASSFDLAGGRPDTQYF

v_gene: TRBV6-5
j_gene: TRBJ2-2
abundance: .
d_gene: TRBD2
CDR3nt: TGTGCCAGCAGTTACCCGGCGGGAGTGGACACCGGGGAGCTGTTTTTT
CDR3aa: CASSYPAGVDTGELFF

v_gene: TRBV5-1
j_gene: TRBJ1-1
abundance: .
d_gene: .
CDR3nt: TGCGCCAGCAGCTCCATCCCTAACACTGAAGCTTTCTTT
CDR3aa: CASSSIPNTEAFF

v_gene: TRBV5-1
j_gene: TRBJ2-5
abundance: .
d_gene: TRBD1
CDR3nt: TGCGCCAGCAGCCAAGGGACAGGGAAAGAGACCCAGTACTTC
CDR3aa: CASSQGTGKETQYF

v_gene: TRBV6-2/TRBV6-3
j_gene: TRBJ2-3
abundance: once
d_gene: .
CDR3nt: TGTGCCAGCAGTTACCCGGGAGTAGATACGCAGTATTTT
CDR3aa: CASSYPGVDTQYF

v_gene: TRBV18
j_gene: TRBJ1-2
abundance: few
d_gene: TRBD1
CDR3nt: TGTGCCAGCTCACCGCCGACAGGGGTCTATGGCTACACCTTC
CDR3aa: CASSPPTGVYGYTF

v_gene: TRBV19
j_gene: TRBJ2-5
abundance: .
d_gene: TRBD2
CDR3nt: TGTGCCAGTAGTATTATCGCGGGAGTAGAGACCCAGTACTTC
CDR3aa: CASSIIAGVETQYF

v_gene: TRBV29-1
j_gene: TRBJ2-1
abundance: .
d_gene: TRBD2
CDR3nt: TGCAGCGTTGCAAGCCCCGGGACTAGCCGCTACAATGAGCAGTTCTTC
CDR3aa: CSVASPGTSRYNEQFF

v_gene: TRBV24-1
j_gene: TRBJ1-2
abundance: .
d_gene: .
CDR3nt: TGTGCCACCAGTGATTGGGGGCAGGAGGTTCACTATGGCTACACCTTC
CDR3aa: CATSDWGQEVHYGYTF

v_gene: TRBV7-9
j_gene: TRBJ1-1
abundance: .
d_gene: TRBD1
CDR3nt: TGTGCCAGCAGCCCATGGGACAGGGGGAACACTGAAGCTTTCTTT
CDR3aa: CASSPWDRGNTEAFF

v_gene: TRBV30
j_gene: TRBJ1-1
abundance: .
d_gene: TRBD1
CDR3nt: TGTGCCTGGAGTCTAGGGGGCTCCCTCACTGAAGCTTTCTTT
CDR3aa: CAWSLGGSLTEAFF

v_gene: TRBV10-3
j_gene: TRBJ2-1
abundance: .
d_gene: TRBD2
CDR3nt: TGTGCCATCGGCTCGGGACTAGCGGGAGGCAATGAGCAGTTCTTC
CDR3aa: CAIGSGLAGGNEQFF

v_gene: TRBV11-3
j_gene: TRBJ2-6
abundance: .
d_gene: .
CDR3nt: TGTGCCAGCAGCTTGCCCGGGGCCAACGTCCTGACTTTC
CDR3aa: CASSLPGANVLTF

v_gene: TRBV10-1
j_gene: TRBJ2-1
abundance: once
d_gene: .
CDR3nt: TGCGCCAGCAGTGAGCTTATCAATGAGCAGTTCTTC
CDR3aa: CASSELINEQFF

v_gene: TRBV10-1
j_gene: TRBJ2-7
abundance: .
d_gene: .
CDR3nt: TGCGCCAGCAGTGAGTCGAGGGTCCCCCTCTACGAGCAGTACTTC
CDR3aa: CASSESRVPLYEQYF

v_gene: TRBV3-1/TRBV3-2
j_gene: TRBJ1-2
abundance: .
d_gene: TRBD1
CDR3nt: TGTGCCAGCAGCCAAGATAGGGGGCCAGCTAACTATGGCTACACCTTC
CDR3aa: CASSQDRGPANYGYTF

v_gene: TRBV11-2
j_gene: TRBJ1-1
abundance: .
d_gene: TRBD1
CDR3nt: TGTGCCAGCAGTTGGGCGGGACAGGGGGCTGAAGCTTTCTTT
CDR3aa: CASSWAGQGAEAFF

v_gene: TRBV7-6
j_gene: TRBJ1-2
abundance: .
d_gene: .
CDR3nt: TGTGCCAGCAGCTTAGCGGGTTATGGCTACACCTTC
CDR3aa: CASSLAGYGYTF

v_gene: TRBV13
j_gene: TRBJ1-1
abundance: .
d_gene: .
CDR3nt: TGTGCCAGCAGCTTAGAAAACAGTCTCACTGAAGCTTTCTTT
CDR3aa: CASSLENSLTEAFF

v_gene: TRBV3-1/TRBV3-2
j_gene: TRBJ2-3
abundance: few
d_gene: TRBD2
CDR3nt: TGTGCCAGCAGCCAAGAAGCGGGATACACAGATACGCAGTATTTT
CDR3aa: CASSQEAGYTDTQYF

v_gene: TRBV9
j_gene: TRBJ2-2
abundance: few
d_gene: TRBD2
CDR3nt: TGTGCCAGCAATCCGGGGACTAGTTTCACCGGGGAGCTGTTTTTT
CDR3aa: CASNPGTSFTGELFF

v_gene: TRBV7-9
j_gene: TRBJ2-1
abundance: .
d_gene: .
CDR3nt: TGTGCCAGCAGCTTCCTGGACAGGGTGCGTGGCGGGAGCTACAATGAGCAGTTCTTC
CDR3aa: CASSFLDRVRGGSYNEQFF